This TCR beta chain was observed in a study of cytotoxic CD8 clonotypes in ibrutinib-treated CLL. Across the whole study: The patients comprised approximately ten relapsed/refractory and over 14 treatment-naive cases, 17 to 18 IGHV unmutated. The study recorded mean values of approximately 260,000 productive templates and 94,082 productive rearrangements per sample. Investigators reported approximately 25 partial and 2 complete responses; after median about 70 months, roughly 14 patients remained remitted and about 12 progressed.

CDR1 and CDR2 from the germline V gene are MGHRA and YSYEKL. V was pared by 4 bases and J by 6 bases, with 20 bases between. The CDR3 is 16 amino acids. Target depth was 1 in 200,000 to 1 in 1 million T cells, about 10x per clonotype. The assay was immunoSEQ multiplex PCR, and TCRdb's table has in-frame clones only and misses some. Of more than 300,000 clones listed, about 80% are singletons. This chain uses TRBV4-1 with TRBJ2-3; tentative D call: TRBD1 (7 bases). The sequence derives from a human donor with chronic lymphocytic leukemia. The starting material was PBMCs, obtained before ibrutinib treatment. The CDR3 DNA follows: TGCGCCAGCAGCCTAGTAGCGGCCTCAGGGGGTGATACGCAGTATTTT. Its protein product is CASSLVAASGGDTQYF.